This is a list of T cell receptor beta chains from one sample in a study of T cells in Graves' hyperthyroidism and ophthalmopathy. TCRdb itself ran the multiplex PCR reads through MiXCR, one entry per CDR3 protein. The sample shows about 360,000 distinct CDR3 sequences, about 13% of them seen only once. The sample consisted of blood. The receptors were sampled from a woman in her late teens or twenties with Graves' hyperthyroidism. CDR3s include the opening cysteine and the closing phenylalanine or tryptophan. A D gene is named only where the DNA matches it firmly. Clone size is given for some rows only: seen once, a few or many times, or a class if the clone is expanded.

many	TRBV20-1	TRBJ1-3	.	CSARGRPSGNTIYF	TGCAGTGCTAGAGGGAGGCCCTCTGGAAACACCATATATTTT
many	TRBV2	TRBJ1-1	TRBD1	CASRGQLMNTEAFF	TGTGCCAGCAGGGGACAGCTCATGAACACTGAAGCTTTCTTT
many	TRBV28	TRBJ2-7	TRBD1	CASTQWETGGSYEQYF	TGTGCCAGCACTCAATGGGAGACAGGGGGCTCCTACGAGCAGTACTTC
.	TRBV29-1	TRBJ1-1	.	CSVEDGRGAFF	TGCAGCGTTGAAGACGGAAGAGGTGCTTTCTTT
many	TRBV7-2	TRBJ2-7	TRBD2	CASSFSISGRNEQYF	TGTGCCAGCAGCTTCTCGATAAGCGGGAGAAACGAGCAGTACTTC
many	TRBV24-1	TRBJ1-2	.	CATSDPLSYGYTF	TGTGCCACCAGTGATCCCCTCTCCTATGGCTACACCTTC
.	TRBV20-1	TRBJ1-5	.	CSAAGVSQPQHF	TGCAGTGCAGCAGGGGTTAGTCAGCCCCAGCATTTT
many	TRBV19	TRBJ2-1	.	CASSISSVYNEQFF	TGTGCCAGTAGTATCTCTAGTGTCTACAATGAGCAGTTCTTC
many	TRBV6-1	TRBJ2-5	TRBD1	CASSAAGGSETQYF	TGTGCCAGCAGTGCGGCAGGGGGTAGTGAGACCCAGTACTTC
many	TRBV6-2/TRBV6-3	TRBJ2-3	TRBD2	CASRAGELDTQYF	TGTGCCAGCCGCGCGGGAGAATTAGATACGCAGTATTTT
few	TRBV7-3	TRBJ2-3	TRBD1	CASSPGTGEMDTQYF	TGTGCCAGCAGCCCCGGGACAGGGGAAATGGATACGCAGTATTTT
.	TRBV20-1	TRBJ2-1	TRBD2	CSATGTSGGVEQFF	TGCAGTGCGACCGGGACTAGCGGGGGTGTTGAGCAGTTCTTC
many	TRBV7-2	TRBJ2-3	TRBD2	CASSPVAGGLTDTQYF	TGTGCCAGCAGCCCAGTAGCGGGGGGCCTCACAGATACGCAGTATTTT
many	TRBV28	TRBJ1-2	TRBD1	CASRSGQGNYGYTF	TGTGCCAGCAGGTCGGGACAGGGGAACTATGGCTACACCTTC
many	TRBV11-2	TRBJ2-2	TRBD2	CASSSTGLAGGYGSGELFF	TGTGCCAGCAGCTCCACGGGACTAGCGGGGGGGTACGGTTCCGGGGAGCTGTTTTTT
.	TRBV5-6	TRBJ2-7	TRBD1	CASSRLDRGPTYEQYF	TGTGCCAGCAGCCGGTTAGACAGGGGTCCCACCTACGAGCAGTACTTC
many	TRBV5-5	TRBJ2-1	TRBD2	CASSSGLQYNEQFF	TGTGCCAGCAGCTCGGGACTACAATACAATGAGCAGTTCTTC
few	TRBV7-2	TRBJ1-2	.	CASSSTPGHHTF	TGTGCCAGCAGTTCCACTCCGGGACATCACACCTTC
many	TRBV6-1	TRBJ2-4	TRBD1	CASSSDRGRQNIQYF	TGTGCCAGCAGTTCGGACAGGGGGCGTCAAAACATTCAGTACTTC
few	TRBV7-6	TRBJ2-1	TRBD2	CASSPSGLGGSEQFF	TGTGCCAGCAGTCCTAGCGGCCTGGGGGGGAGTGAGCAGTTCTTC
few	TRBV12-3/TRBV12-4	TRBJ2-6	.	CASTFSGVNVLTF	TGTGCCAGCACCTTCTCTGGGGTCAACGTCCTGACTTTC
.	TRBV28	TRBJ1-2	.	CASSPHREGLSYGYTF	TGTGCCAGCAGTCCCCACAGGGAGGGGCTCTCCTATGGCTACACCTTC
.	TRBV10-3	TRBJ2-7	TRBD1	CAITPGQGVEQYF	TGTGCCATCACGCCGGGACAGGGGGTCGAGCAGTACTTC
many	TRBV28	TRBJ1-1	TRBD1	CASSFGDRDLNTEAFF	TGTGCCAGCAGTTTCGGGGACAGAGATCTGAACACTGAAGCTTTCTTT
few	TRBV20-1	TRBJ1-4	.	CSARDLGANEKLFF	TGCAGTGCTAGAGATCTGGGTGCTAATGAAAAACTGTTTTTT
many	TRBV10-3	TRBJ1-2	TRBD1	CAISLTGVEDGYTF	TGTGCCATCAGCTTGACAGGGGTTGAGGATGGCTACACCTTC
many	TRBV5-6	TRBJ1-6	.	CASSLGEGGYPLHF	TGTGCCAGCAGCTTGGGTGAGGGAGGATACCCCCTCCACTTT
many	TRBV7-8	TRBJ1-4	.	CASRQGRVNEKLFF	TGTGCCAGCAGACAAGGACGGGTCAATGAAAAACTGTTTTTT
many	TRBV20-1	TRBJ2-1	TRBD2	CSAGRSGTFSYNEQFF	TGCAGTGCCGGACGTAGCGGGACCTTCTCCTACAATGAGCAGTTCTTC
many	TRBV4-1	TRBJ2-1	.	CASSPVKGYNEQFF	TGCGCCAGCAGCCCCGTTAAAGGCTACAATGAGCAGTTCTTC
many	TRBV3-1	TRBJ2-2	.	CASSQEGVGTGELFF	TGTGCCAGCAGCCAAGAAGGGGTAGGAACCGGGGAGCTGTTTTTT
.	TRBV4-2	TRBJ2-7	.	CASSQDLGGGGEQYF	TGTGCCAGCAGCCAAGATCTAGGCGGGGGCGGCGAGCAGTACTTC
many	TRBV27	TRBJ2-5	.	CASSLSNSLQETQYF	TGTGCCAGCAGTTTATCAAACAGTCTCCAAGAGACCCAGTACTTC
many	TRBV28	TRBJ2-7	.	CASSSGQDAKYEQYF	TGTGCCAGCAGTTCCGGGCAGGACGCGAAGTACGAGCAGTACTTC
few	TRBV6-1	TRBJ1-6	.	CASTRTETPPLHF	TGTGCCAGCACCAGGACAGAGACCCCCCCCCTCCACTTT
many	TRBV10-3	TRBJ2-3	.	CAIKDLTPTDTQYF	TGTGCCATCAAGGACCTAACCCCCACAGATACGCAGTATTTT
.	TRBV28	TRBJ2-7	.	CASRPTKGSSYEQYF	TGTGCCAGCAGGCCCACCAAGGGAAGCTCCTACGAGCAGTACTTC